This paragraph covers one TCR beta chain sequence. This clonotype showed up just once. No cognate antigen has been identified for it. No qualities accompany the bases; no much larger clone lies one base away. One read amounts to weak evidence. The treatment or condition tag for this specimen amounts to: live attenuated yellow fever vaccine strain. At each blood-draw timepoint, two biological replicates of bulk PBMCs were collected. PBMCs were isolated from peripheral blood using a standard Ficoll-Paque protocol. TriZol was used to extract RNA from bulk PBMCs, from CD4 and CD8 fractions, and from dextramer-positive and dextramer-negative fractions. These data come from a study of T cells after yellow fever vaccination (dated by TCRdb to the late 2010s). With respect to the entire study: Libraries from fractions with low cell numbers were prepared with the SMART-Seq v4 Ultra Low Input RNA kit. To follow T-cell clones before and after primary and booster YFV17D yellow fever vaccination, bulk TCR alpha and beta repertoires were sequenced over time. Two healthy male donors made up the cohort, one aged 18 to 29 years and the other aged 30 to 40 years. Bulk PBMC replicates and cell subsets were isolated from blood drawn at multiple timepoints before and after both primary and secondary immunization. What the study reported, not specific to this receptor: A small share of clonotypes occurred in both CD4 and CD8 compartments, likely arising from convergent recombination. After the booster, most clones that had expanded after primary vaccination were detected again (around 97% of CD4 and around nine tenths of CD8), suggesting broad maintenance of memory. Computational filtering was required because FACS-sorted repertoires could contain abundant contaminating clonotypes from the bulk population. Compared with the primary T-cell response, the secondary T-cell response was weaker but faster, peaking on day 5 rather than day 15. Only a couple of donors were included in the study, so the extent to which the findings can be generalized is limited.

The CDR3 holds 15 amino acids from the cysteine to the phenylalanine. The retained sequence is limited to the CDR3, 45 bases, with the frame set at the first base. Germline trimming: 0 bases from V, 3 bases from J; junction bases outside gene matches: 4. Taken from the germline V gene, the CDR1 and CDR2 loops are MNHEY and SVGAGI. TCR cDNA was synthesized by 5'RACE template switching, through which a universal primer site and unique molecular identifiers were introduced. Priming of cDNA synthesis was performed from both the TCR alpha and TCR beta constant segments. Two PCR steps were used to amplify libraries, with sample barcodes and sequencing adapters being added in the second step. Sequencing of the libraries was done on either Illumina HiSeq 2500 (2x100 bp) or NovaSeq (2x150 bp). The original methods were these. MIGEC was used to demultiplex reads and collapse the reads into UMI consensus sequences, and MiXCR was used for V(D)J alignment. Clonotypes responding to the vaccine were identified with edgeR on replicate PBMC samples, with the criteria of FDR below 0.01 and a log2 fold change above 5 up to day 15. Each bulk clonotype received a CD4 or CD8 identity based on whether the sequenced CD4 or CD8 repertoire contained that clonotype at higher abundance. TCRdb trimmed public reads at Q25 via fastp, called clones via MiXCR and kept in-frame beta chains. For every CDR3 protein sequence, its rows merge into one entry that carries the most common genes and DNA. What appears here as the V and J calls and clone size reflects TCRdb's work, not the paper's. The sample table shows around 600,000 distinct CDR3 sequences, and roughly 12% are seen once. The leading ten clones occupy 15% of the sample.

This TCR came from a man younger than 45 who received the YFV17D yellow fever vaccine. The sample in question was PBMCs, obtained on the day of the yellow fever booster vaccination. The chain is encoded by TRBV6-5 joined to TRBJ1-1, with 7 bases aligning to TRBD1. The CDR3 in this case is CASSYSKGAHTEAFF. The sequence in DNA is TGTGCCAGCAGTTACTCGAAGGGGGCGCACACTGAAGCTTTCTTT.